These T cell receptor beta chains were read from a single sample in a study of T-cell memory formation after mild COVID-19. Each CDR3 protein gets one entry after TCRdb re-called the 5' RACE reads with MiXCR. Of approximately 490,000 distinct CDR3 sequences listed, 20% were seen once; the top ten hold 12%. Sequences were obtained from PBMCs or a T cell subset sorted from them (not recorded which). These receptors all come from an adult woman who had mild COVID-19 (a few samples of this study predate the infection). Cell type and time point are not known. Both conserved end residues are part of each CDR3. D genes are given only for firm matches. Rows give clone size only sometimes, using once, few, many, or a class for an expanded clone.

TRBV12-3/TRBV12-4	-	-	TRBJ1-2	CASSLRRSDYGYTF	TGTGCCAGCAGTCTCAGGCGAAGTGACTATGGCTACACCTTC
TRBV21-1	-	-	TRBJ1-5	CASSKALGGRPQHF	TGTGCCAGCAGCAAAGCGCTCGGCGGCCGACCCCAGCATTTT
TRBV18	TRBD1	-	TRBJ2-7	CASSAGGDYEQYF	TGTGCCAGCTCGGCAGGGGGTGACTACGAGCAGTACTTC
TRBV20-1	TRBD1	-	TRBJ2-3	CSAMDRAPTGDTQYF	TGCAGTGCTATGGACAGGGCACCCACGGGAGATACGCAGTATTTT
TRBV7-8	-	few	TRBJ2-5	CASSTGIKETQYF	TGTGCCAGCAGCACCGGGATCAAAGAGACCCAGTACTTC
TRBV10-3	TRBD1	-	TRBJ1-1	CAISPRQGQAFF	TGTGCCATCAGTCCCCGACAGGGGCAAGCTTTCTTT
TRBV30	TRBD1	-	TRBJ1-6	CAWSVQGGNSPLHF	TGTGCCTGGAGTGTACAGGGGGGAAATTCACCCCTCCACTTT
TRBV2	-	-	TRBJ2-2	CASSDPEAAAGELFF	TGTGCCAGCAGTGATCCCGAGGCCGCAGCCGGGGAGCTGTTTTTT
TRBV7-9	-	-	TRBJ1-1	CASSLSPGVPNTEAFF	TGTGCCAGCAGCTTAAGTCCAGGGGTCCCGAACACTGAAGCTTTCTTT
TRBV7-2	TRBD2	-	TRBJ2-3	CASSLLAGVGDTQYF	TGTGCCAGCAGCTTATTAGCGGGAGTAGGAGATACGCAGTATTTT
TRBV19	-	-	TRBJ1-1	CASTRLMGGRQTEAFF	TGTGCCAGTACTCGCCTCATGGGGGGAAGGCAGACTGAAGCTTTCTTT
TRBV18	-	few	TRBJ2-7	CASSPTTGLYEQYF	TGTGCCAGCTCACCTACGACAGGACTCTACGAGCAGTACTTC
TRBV4-1	-	few	TRBJ1-5	CASSQVRGPQPQHF	TGCGCCAGCAGCCAAGTGCGGGGGCCTCAGCCCCAGCATTTT
TRBV5-1	-	few	TRBJ2-5	CATKGYQETQYF	TGCGCCACCAAAGGGTACCAAGAGACCCAGTACTTC
TRBV5-1	TRBD2	-	TRBJ2-1	CASSLRLAAYNEQFF	TGCGCCAGCAGCCTTCGACTAGCGGCCTACAATGAGCAGTTCTTC
TRBV3-1	TRBD1	-	TRBJ2-1	CASSQEDRPFFF	TGTGCCAGCAGCCAAGAGGACAGGCCTTTTTTCTTC
TRBV9	TRBD2	-	TRBJ2-7	CASSVASGNTYEQYF	TGTGCCAGCAGCGTAGCTAGCGGGAACACCTACGAGCAGTACTTC
TRBV24-1	-	-	TRBJ2-2	CATSDTNTGELFF	TGTGCCACCAGTGACACCAACACCGGGGAGCTGTTTTTT
TRBV12-3/TRBV12-4	-	few	TRBJ2-5	CASSSYPGETQYF	TGTGCCAGCAGTTCCTACCCCGGTGAGACCCAGTACTTC
TRBV7-6	-	-	TRBJ1-1	CASSADPLNTEAFF	TGTGCCAGCAGCGCCGATCCCTTGAACACTGAAGCTTTCTTT
TRBV24-1	TRBD2	-	TRBJ2-1	CATERGFGYNEQFF	TGTGCCACCGAGCGGGGCTTCGGTTACAATGAGCAGTTCTTC
TRBV6-1	-	few	TRBJ2-3	CASSDWVADTQYF	TGTGCCAGCAGTGATTGGGTGGCAGATACGCAGTATTTT
TRBV6-5	-	many	TRBJ1-5	CAAPVWQAHFSNQPQHF	TGTGCCGCACCTGTGTGGCAAGCTCATTTCAGCAATCAGCCCCAGCATTTT
TRBV19	-	few	TRBJ2-4	CASSKQGSNIQYF	TGTGCCAGTAGTAAGCAGGGATCAAACATTCAGTACTTC
TRBV5-1	TRBD1	few	TRBJ1-2	CASSFDRGLDGYTF	TGCGCCAGCAGCTTTGACAGGGGGCTGGATGGCTACACCTTC
TRBV12-3/TRBV12-4	TRBD2	-	TRBJ2-3	CASSPGLAGVPDTQYF	TGTGCCAGCAGTCCAGGACTAGCGGGAGTCCCAGATACGCAGTATTTT
TRBV9	TRBD2	-	TRBJ2-7	CASSVGLAGGRGEQYF	TGTGCCAGCAGCGTAGGACTAGCGGGAGGGCGCGGCGAGCAGTACTTC
TRBV6-1	-	-	TRBJ1-2	CASSDVPVLNGYTF	TGTGCCAGCAGTGATGTTCCGGTCCTAAATGGCTACACCTTC
TRBV4-3	-	-	TRBJ2-6	CASSHATGTGANVLTF	TGCGCCAGCAGCCATGCAACAGGGACTGGGGCCAACGTCCTGACTTTC
TRBV20-1	TRBD2	few	TRBJ2-1	CSASTGGAFRSEQFF	TGCAGTGCTAGCACGGGGGGGGCCTTTCGGTCTGAGCAGTTCTTC
TRBV7-9	TRBD1	-	TRBJ2-7	CASNPGTGAYEQYF	TGTGCCAGCAACCCCGGGACAGGAGCCTACGAGCAGTACTTC
TRBV7-2	-	-	TRBJ2-7	CASSPRDFGEQYF	TGTGCCAGCAGCCCGCGGGACTTCGGAGAGCAGTACTTC
TRBV9	-	-	TRBJ2-1	CASSVTLKMGSSYNEQFF	TGTGCCAGCAGCGTAACCCTAAAAATGGGGAGCTCCTACAATGAGCAGTTCTTC
TRBV3-1	TRBD2	-	TRBJ2-1	CASSQPGLAGGYNEQFF	TGTGCCAGCAGCCAACCCGGACTAGCGGGGGGATACAATGAGCAGTTCTTC
TRBV27	TRBD1	few	TRBJ2-5	CASSPSLGRGPSETQYF	TGTGCCAGCAGCCCGTCCTTGGGCAGGGGGCCCTCGGAGACCCAGTACTTC
TRBV29-1	-	-	TRBJ1-1	CSVGEGNTEAFF	TGCAGCGTTGGAGAGGGGAACACTGAAGCTTTCTTT
TRBV10-3	-	-	TRBJ1-1	CAISEEGSNAFF	TGTGCCATCAGTGAGGAGGGGTCGAACGCTTTCTTT
TRBV5-6	TRBD1	few	TRBJ1-5	CASSLLTGEPQHF	TGTGCCAGCAGCTTGCTCACAGGGGAACCCCAGCATTTT
TRBV5-5	-	few	TRBJ2-1	CASAYPYNEQFF	TGTGCCAGCGCGTACCCCTACAATGAGCAGTTCTTC
TRBV10-3	-	-	TRBJ1-2	CAISDQTRYGYTF	TGTGCCATCAGTGACCAGACGCGCTATGGCTACACCTTC
TRBV20-1	TRBD2	-	TRBJ2-5	CSASLGTSGRAQTQYF	TGCAGTGCTAGTTTAGGTACTAGCGGGAGGGCCCAGACCCAGTACTTC
TRBV29-1	-	many	TRBJ2-7	CSVELTGSTYEQYF	TGCAGCGTTGAACTCACAGGATCAACCTACGAGCAGTACTTC